This paragraph covers one TCR beta chain sequence. The data originate from a study of blood T cell repertoires in COVID-19. Across the study: Italy, Spain and the United States were the sources of the convalescent and acute COVID-19 samples. T cells, B-cell-depleted T cells, or PBMCs provided the cDNA or gDNA that served as material.

Study processing details: Amplification of reference gene primers provided the estimated nucleated cell counts. Clones were sequenced by immunoSEQ multiplex PCR, and TCRdb holds only the in-frame ones, with some missing. That table furnishes V, J and clone size, whereas the DNA furnished D and trimming. Of about 150,000 clones in the sample, approximately 82% are singletons; the top ten hold 15%. The sequencing sample was made of peripheral blood. The receptor was derived from a human donor with acute or convalescent COVID-19. The donor label of this sample is uncertain.

CDR3 sequence (DNA): TGTGCCAGCAGCCAAGAGGGCCGTTCAATGATCCACGAGCAGTACTTC. Its protein product is CASSQEGRSMIHEQYF. The chain couples TRBV4-2 to TRBJ2-7; D gene uncertain. The germline V gene has CDR1 LGHNA and CDR2 YNFKEQ. The CDR3 is 16 amino acids. The V and J ends lost 0 bases and 5 bases respectively, with 17 bases between them.